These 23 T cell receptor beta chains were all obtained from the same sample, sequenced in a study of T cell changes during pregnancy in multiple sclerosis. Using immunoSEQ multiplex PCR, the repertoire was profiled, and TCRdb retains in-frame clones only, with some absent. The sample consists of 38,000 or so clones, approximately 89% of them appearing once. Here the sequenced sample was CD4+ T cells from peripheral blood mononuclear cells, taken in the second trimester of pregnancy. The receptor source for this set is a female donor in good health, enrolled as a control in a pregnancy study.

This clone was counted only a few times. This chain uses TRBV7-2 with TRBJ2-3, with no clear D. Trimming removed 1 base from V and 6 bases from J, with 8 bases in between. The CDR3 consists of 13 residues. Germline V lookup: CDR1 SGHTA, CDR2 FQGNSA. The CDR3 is CASSLGASDTQYF. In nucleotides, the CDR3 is TGTGCCAGCAGCTTAGGCGCCTCCGATACGCAGTATTTT. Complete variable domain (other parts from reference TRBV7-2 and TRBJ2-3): GAGVSQSPSNKVTEKGKDVELRCDPISGHTALYWYRQSLGQGLEFLIYFQGNSAPDKSGLPSDRFSAERTGGSVSTLTIQRTQQEDSAVYLCASSLGASDTQYFGPGTRLTVL.

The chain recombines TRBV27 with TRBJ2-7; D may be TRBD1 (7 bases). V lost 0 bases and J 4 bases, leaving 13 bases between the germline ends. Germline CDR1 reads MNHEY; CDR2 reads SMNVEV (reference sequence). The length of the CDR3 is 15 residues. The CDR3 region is CASSLSPGGRYEQYF. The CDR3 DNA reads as TGTGCCAGCAGTTTATCCCCAGGGGGGAGATACGAGCAGTACTTC.

The CDR3 bases are TGTGCCAGCAGCTTAGAGCTAGCGCAGAACACCGGGGAGCTGTTTTTT. Its translation: CASSLELAQNTGELFF. The chain carries TRBV7-2 and TRBJ2-2, with D perhaps TRBD2 (6 bases). Germline V gene data show CDR1 as SGHTA and CDR2 as FQGNSA. The CDR3 runs to 16 residues. The V end lost 1 base, the J end lost 1 base, and 10 bases lay between the germline ends.

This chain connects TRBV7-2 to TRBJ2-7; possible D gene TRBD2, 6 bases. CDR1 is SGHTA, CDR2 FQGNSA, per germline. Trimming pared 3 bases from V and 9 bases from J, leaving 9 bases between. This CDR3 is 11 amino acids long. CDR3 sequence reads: CASSFGTAQYF. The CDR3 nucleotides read TGTGCCAGCAGCTTTGGGACTGCGCAGTACTTC.

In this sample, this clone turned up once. Here the CDR3 DNA reads TGTGCCAGCAGTTTCAAAGGGGCGCGAACAGATACGCAGTATTTT. Its translation: CASSFKGARTDTQYF. V and J are TRBV28 and TRBJ2-3; a weak D match, TRBD1 (5 bases). The CDR3 is 15 amino acids. Germline V gene lookup returns CDR1 MDHEN and CDR2 SYDVKM. Between the trimmed V and J ends, which lost 3 bases and 3 bases, there was a span of 13 bases.

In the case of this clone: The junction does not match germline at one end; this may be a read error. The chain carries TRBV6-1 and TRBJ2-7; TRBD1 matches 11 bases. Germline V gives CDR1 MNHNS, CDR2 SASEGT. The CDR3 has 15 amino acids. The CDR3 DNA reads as TGTGCCAGCAGGGAAGGACAGGGGGCAATGTACGAGCAGTACTTC. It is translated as CASREGQGAMYEQYF.

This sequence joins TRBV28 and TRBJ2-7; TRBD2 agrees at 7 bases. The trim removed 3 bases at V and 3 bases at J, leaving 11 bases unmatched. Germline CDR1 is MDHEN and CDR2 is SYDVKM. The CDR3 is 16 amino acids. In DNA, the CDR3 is TGTGCCAGCAGTTTCACCGGGGAGGGGAAATTCTACGAGCAGTACTTC. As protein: CASSFTGEGKFYEQYF. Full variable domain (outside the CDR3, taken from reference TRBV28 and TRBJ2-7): DVKVTQSSRYLVKRTGEKVFLECVQDMDHENMFWYRQDPGLGLRLIYFSYDVKMKEKGDIPEGYSVSREKKERFSLILESASTNQTSMYLCASSFTGEGKFYEQYFGPGTRLTVT.

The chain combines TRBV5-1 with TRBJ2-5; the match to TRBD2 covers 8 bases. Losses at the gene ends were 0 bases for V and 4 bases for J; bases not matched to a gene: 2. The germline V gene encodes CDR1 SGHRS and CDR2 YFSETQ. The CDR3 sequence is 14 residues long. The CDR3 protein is CASSLAGGGETQYF. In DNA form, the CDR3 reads TGCGCCAGCAGCTTGGCGGGGGGGGGAGAGACCCAGTACTTC.

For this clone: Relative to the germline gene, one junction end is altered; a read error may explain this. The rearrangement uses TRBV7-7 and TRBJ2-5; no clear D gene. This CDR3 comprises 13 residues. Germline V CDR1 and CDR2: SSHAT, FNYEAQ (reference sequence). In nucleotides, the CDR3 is TGTGCTAGCAGCTTAGGCGGCACAGAGACCCAGTACTTC. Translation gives CASSLGGTETQYF.

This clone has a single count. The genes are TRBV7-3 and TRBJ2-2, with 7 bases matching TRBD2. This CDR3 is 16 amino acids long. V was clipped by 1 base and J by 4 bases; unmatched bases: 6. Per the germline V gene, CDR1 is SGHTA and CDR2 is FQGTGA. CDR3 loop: CASSLNPAGTTGELFF. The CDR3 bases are TGTGCCAGCAGCTTAAACCCAGCGGGAACCACCGGGGAGCTGTTTTTT. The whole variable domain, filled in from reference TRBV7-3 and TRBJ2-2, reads GAGVSQTPSNKVTEKGKYVELRCDPISGHTALYWYRQSLGQGPEFLIYFQGTGAADDSGLPNDRFFAVRPEGSVSTLKIQRTERGDSAVYLCASSLNPAGTTGELFFGEGSRLTVL.

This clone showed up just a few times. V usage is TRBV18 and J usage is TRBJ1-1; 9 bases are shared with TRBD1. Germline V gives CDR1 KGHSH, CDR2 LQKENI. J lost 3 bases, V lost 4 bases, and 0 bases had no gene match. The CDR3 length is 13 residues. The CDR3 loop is CASSRDRDTEAFF. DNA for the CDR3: TGTGCCAGCTCACGGGACAGGGACACTGAAGCTTTCTTT.

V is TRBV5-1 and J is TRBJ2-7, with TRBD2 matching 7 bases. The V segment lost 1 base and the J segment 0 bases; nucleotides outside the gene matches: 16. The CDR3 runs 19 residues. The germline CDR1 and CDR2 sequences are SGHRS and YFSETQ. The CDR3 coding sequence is TGCGCCAGCAGCTTGTCAGCTTTCGTGTGGCGGGAGAGCTCCTACGAGCAGTACTTC. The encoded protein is CASSLSAFVWRESSYEQYF. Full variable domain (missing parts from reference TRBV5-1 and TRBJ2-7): KAGVTQTPRYLIKTRGQQVTLSCSPISGHRSVSWYQQTPGQGLQFLFEYFSETQRNKGNFPGRFSGRQFSNSRSEMNVSTLELGDSALYLCASSLSAFVWRESSYEQYFGPGTRLTVT.

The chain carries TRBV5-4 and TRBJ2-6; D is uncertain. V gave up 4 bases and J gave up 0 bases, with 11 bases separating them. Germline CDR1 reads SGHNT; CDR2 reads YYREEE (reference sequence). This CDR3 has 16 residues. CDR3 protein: CASSDGRSSGANVLTF. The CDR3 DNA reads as TGTGCCAGCAGCGATGGCAGAAGCTCTGGGGCCAACGTCCTGACTTTC.

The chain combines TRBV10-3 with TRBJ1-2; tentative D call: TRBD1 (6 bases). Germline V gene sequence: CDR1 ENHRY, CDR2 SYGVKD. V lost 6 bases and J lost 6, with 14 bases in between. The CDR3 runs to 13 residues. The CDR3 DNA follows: TGTGCCATCAGGGAAACAGGGTCAAATGGCTACACCTTC. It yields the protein CAIRETGSNGYTF.

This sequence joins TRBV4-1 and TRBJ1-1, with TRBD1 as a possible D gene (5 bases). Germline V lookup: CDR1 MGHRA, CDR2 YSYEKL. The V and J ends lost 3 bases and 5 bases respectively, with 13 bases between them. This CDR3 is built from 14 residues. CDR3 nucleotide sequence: TGCGCCAGCAGCCAGCCATTGGACAAAACTGAAGCTTTCTTT. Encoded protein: CASSQPLDKTEAFF.

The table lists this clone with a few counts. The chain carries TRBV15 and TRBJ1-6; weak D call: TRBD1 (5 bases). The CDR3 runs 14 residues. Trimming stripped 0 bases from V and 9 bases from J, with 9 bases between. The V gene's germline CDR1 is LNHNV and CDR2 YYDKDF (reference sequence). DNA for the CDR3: TGTGCCACCAGCAGAGACAGGGCAGTTTCACCCCTCCACTTT. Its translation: CATSRDRAVSPLHF.

This CDR3 is CSVGPGAFYGYTF. DNA of the CDR3: TGCAGCGTTGGACCGGGAGCTTTCTATGGCTACACCTTC. The V and J genes are TRBV29-1 and TRBJ1-2, with D uncertain. The germline V gene encodes CDR1 SQVTM and CDR2 ANQGSEA. The CDR3 sequence is 13 residues long. Trimming stripped 4 bases from V and 4 bases from J, with 13 bases between. The full variable domain, its missing parts supplied by reference TRBV29-1 and TRBJ1-2, is SAVISQKPSRDICQRGTSLTIQCQVDSQVTMMFWYRQQPGQSLTLIATANQGSEATYESGFVIDKFPISRPNLTFSTLTVSNMSPEDSSIYLCSVGPGAFYGYTFGSGTRLTVV.

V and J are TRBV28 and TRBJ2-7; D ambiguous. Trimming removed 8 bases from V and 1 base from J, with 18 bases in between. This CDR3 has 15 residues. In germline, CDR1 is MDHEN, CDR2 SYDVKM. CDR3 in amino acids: CASGVVRKASYEQYF. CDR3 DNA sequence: TGTGCCAGCGGAGTGGTTAGGAAAGCATCCTACGAGCAGTACTTC.

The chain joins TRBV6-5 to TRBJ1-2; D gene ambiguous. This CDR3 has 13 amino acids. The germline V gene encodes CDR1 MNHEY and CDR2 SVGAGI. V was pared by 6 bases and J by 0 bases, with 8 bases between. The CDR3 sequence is CASRDTTNYGYTF. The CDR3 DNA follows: TGTGCCAGCAGAGACACAACTAACTATGGCTACACCTTC.

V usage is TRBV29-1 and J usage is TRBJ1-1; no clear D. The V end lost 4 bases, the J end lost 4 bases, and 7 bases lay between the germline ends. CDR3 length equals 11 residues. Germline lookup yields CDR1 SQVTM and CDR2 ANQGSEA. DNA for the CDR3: TGCAGCGTTGGAGGGCTCACTGAAGCTTTCTTT. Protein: CSVGGLTEAFF. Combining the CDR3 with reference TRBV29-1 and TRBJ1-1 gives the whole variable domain SAVISQKPSRDICQRGTSLTIQCQVDSQVTMMFWYRQQPGQSLTLIATANQGSEATYESGFVIDKFPISRPNLTFSTLTVSNMSPEDSSIYLCSVGGLTEAFFGQGTRLTVV.

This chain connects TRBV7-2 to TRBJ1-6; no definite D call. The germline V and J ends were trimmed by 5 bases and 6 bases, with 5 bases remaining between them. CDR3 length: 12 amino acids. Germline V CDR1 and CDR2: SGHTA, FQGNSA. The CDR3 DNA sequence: TGTGCCAGCAGCCGTCCTAATTCACCCCTCCACTTT. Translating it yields CASSRPNSPLHF.

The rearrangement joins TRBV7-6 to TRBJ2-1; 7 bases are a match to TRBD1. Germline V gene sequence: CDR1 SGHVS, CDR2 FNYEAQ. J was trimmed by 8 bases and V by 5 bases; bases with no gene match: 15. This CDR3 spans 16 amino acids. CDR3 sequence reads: CASSPNRQGINHEQFF. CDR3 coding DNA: TGTGCCAGCAGCCCCAATCGACAGGGAATTAACCATGAGCAGTTCTTC.

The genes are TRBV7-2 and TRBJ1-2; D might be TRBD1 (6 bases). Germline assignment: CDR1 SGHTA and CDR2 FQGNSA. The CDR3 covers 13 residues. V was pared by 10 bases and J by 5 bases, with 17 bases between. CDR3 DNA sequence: TGTGCCACCACAGGGAGCATTCGGTATGGCTACACCTTC. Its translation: CATTGSIRYGYTF.